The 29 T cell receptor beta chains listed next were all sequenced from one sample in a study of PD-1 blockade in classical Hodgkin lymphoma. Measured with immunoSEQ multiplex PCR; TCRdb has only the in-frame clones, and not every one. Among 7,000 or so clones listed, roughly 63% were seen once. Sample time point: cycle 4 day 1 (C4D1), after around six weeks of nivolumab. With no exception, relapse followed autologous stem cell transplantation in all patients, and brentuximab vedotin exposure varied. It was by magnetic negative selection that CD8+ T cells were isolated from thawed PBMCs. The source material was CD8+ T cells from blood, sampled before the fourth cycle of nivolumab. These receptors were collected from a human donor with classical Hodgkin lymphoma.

CDR3 in amino acids: CASSLVYRDISSYEQYF. The DNA of the CDR3 is TGTGCCAGCAGCTTGGTCTATCGGGACATTTCCTCCTACGAGCAGTACTTC. The rearrangement links TRBV5-4 to TRBJ2-7; a possible D gene is TRBD1 (6 bases). The CDR3 extends over 17 amino acids. Between the trimmed V and J ends, which lost 0 bases and 0 bases, there was a span of 16 bases. Germline V lookup: CDR1 SGHNT, CDR2 YYREEE (reference sequence). Full variable domain (outside the CDR3, taken from reference TRBV5-4 and TRBJ2-7): ETGVTQSPTHLIKTRGQQVTLRCSSQSGHNTVSWYQQALGQGPQFIFQYYREEENGRGNFPPRFSGLQFPNYSSELNVNALELDDSALYLCASSLVYRDISSYEQYFGPGTRLTVT.

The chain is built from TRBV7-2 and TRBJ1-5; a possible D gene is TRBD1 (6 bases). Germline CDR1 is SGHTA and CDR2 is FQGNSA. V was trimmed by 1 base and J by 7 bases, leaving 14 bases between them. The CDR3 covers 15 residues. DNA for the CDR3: TGTGCCAGCAGCTTAGGGTCAGGGGCAAACCAGCCCCAGCATTTT. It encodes CASSLGSGANQPQHF.

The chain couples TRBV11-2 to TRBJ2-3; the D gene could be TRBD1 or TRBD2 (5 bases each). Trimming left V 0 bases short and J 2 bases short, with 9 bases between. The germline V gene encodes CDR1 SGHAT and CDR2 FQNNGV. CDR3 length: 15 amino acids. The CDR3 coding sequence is TGTGCCAGCAGCTTAGATTTGGGGGACACAGATACGCAGTATTTT. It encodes CASSLDLGDTDTQYF.

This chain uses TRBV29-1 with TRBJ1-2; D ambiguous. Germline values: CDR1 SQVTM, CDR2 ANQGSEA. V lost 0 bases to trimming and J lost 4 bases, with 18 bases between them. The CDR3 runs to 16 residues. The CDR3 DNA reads TGCAGCGTTGAAGATCTTCCCAGGACGGATGCCTATGGCTACACCTTC. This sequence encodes CSVEDLPRTDAYGYTF.

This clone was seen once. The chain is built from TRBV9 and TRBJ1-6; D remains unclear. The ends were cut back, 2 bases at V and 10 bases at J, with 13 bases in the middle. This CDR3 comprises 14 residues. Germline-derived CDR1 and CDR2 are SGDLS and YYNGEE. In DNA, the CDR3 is TGTGCCAGCAGCGTGGGAGATTCTGGGTCACCCCTCCACTTT. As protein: CASSVGDSGSPLHF.

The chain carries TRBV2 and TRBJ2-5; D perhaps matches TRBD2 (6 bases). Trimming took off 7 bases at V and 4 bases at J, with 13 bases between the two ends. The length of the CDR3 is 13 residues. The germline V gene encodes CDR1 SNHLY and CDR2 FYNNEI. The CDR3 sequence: CASTGSLSETQYF. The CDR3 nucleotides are TGTGCCAGCACCGGGAGTTTATCAGAGACCCAGTACTTC.

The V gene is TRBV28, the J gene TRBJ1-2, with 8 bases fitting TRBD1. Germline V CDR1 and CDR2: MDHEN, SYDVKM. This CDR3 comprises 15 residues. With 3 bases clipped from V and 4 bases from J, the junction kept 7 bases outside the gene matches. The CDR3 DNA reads TGTGCCAGCAGTTTCCCCGCGGGACAGGCCTATGGCTACACCTTC. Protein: CASSFPAGQAYGYTF.

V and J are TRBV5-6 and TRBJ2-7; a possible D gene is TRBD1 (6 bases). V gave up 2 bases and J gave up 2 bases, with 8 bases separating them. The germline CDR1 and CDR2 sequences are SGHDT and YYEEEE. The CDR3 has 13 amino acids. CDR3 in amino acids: CASSFGQTYEQYF. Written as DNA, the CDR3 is TGTGCCAGCAGCTTCGGACAGACCTACGAGCAGTACTTC.

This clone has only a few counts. The CDR3 coding sequence is TGTGCCAGCAGTTTATCTGGAGGGAACTATGGCTACACCTTC. This translates into CASSLSGGNYGYTF. The chain links TRBV27 to TRBJ1-2; the D is unclear. Trimming removed 0 bases from V and 2 bases from J, with 7 bases in between. The CDR3 runs 14 residues. Germline V lookup: CDR1 MNHEY, CDR2 SMNVEV (reference sequence).

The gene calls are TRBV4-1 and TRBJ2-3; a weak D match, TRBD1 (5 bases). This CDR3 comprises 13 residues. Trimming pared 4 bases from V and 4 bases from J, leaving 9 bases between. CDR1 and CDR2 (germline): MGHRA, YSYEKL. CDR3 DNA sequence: TGCGCCAGCAGCCTGGGGCTTCCAGATACGCAGTATTTT. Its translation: CASSLGLPDTQYF.

The CDR3 nucleotides are TGTGCCAGCAGGTTAAGAACAGGGGGTAATCAGCCCCAGCATTTT. It encodes CASRLRTGGNQPQHF. The rearrangement uses TRBV27 and TRBJ1-5; 8 positions agree with TRBD1. Losses at the gene ends were 6 bases for V and 4 bases for J; bases not matched to a gene: 8. This CDR3 contains 15 residues. The V gene's germline CDR1 is MNHEY and CDR2 SMNVEV (reference sequence).

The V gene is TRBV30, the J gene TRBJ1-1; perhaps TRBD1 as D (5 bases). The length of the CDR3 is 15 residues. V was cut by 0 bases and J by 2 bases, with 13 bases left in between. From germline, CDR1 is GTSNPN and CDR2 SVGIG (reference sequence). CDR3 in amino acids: CAWSVTDRANTEAFF. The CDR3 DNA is TGTGCCTGGAGTGTAACCGACAGAGCCAACACTGAAGCTTTCTTT.

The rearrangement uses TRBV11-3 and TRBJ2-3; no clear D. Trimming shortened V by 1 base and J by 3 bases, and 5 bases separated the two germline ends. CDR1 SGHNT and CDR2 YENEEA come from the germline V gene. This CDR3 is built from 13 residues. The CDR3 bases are TGTGCCAGCAGCTTAGTACCAACAGATACGCAGTATTTT. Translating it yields CASSLVPTDTQYF.

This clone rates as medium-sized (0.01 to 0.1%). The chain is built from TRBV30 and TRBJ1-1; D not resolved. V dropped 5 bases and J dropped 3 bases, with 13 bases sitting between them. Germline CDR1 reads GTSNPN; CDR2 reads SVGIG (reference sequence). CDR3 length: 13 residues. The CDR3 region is CAWERAWYTEAFF. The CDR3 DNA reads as TGTGCCTGGGAGAGGGCCTGGTACACTGAAGCTTTCTTT.

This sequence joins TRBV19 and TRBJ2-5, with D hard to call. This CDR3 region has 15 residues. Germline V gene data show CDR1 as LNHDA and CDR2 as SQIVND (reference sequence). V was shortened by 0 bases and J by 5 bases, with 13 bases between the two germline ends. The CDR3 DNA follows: TGTGCCAGTAGTATAGAGAGTAGCCTCGTGGAGACCCAGTACTTC. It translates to CASSIESSLVETQYF. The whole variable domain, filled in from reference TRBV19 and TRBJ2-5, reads DGGITQSPKYLFRKEGQNVTLSCEQNLNHDAMYWYRQDPGQGLRLIYYSQIVNDFQKGDIAEGYSVSREKKESFPLTVTSAQKNPTAFYLCASSIESSLVETQYFGPGTRLLVL.

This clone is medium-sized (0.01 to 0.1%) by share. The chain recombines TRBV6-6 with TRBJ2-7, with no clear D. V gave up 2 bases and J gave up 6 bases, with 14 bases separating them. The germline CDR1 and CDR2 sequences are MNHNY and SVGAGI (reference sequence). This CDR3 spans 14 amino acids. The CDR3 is CASSYVDRESEQYF. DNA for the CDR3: TGTGCCAGCAGTTACGTTGACCGTGAGTCCGAGCAGTACTTC.

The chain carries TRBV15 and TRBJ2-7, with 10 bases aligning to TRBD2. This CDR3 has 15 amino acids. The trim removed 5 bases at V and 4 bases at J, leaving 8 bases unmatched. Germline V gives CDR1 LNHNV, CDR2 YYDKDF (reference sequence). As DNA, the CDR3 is TGTGCCACCAGCCGGAGCGGGAGGGCCCGGTACGAGCAGTACTTC. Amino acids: CATSRSGRARYEQYF.

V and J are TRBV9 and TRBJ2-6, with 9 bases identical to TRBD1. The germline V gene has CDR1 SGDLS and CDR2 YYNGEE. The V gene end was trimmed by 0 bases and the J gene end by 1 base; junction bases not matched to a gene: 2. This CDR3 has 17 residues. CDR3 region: CASSVGDRVSGANVLTF. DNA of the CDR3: TGTGCCAGCAGCGTAGGGGACAGGGTTTCTGGGGCCAACGTCCTGACTTTC. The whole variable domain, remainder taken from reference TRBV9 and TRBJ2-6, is DSGVTQTPKHLITATGQRVTLRCSPRSGDLSVYWYQQSLDQGLQFLIQYYNGEERAKGNILERFSAQQFPDLHSELNLSSLELGDSALYFCASSVGDRVSGANVLTFGAGSRLTVL.

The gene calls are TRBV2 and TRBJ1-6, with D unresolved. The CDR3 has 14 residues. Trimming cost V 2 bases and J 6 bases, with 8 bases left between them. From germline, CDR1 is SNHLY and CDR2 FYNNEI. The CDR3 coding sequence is TGTGCCAGCAGTGAACCTTTCCTTAATTCACCCCTCCACTTT. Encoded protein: CASSEPFLNSPLHF.

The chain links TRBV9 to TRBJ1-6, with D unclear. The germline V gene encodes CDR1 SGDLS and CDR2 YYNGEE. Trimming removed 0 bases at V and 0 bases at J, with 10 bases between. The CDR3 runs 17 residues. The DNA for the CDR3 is TGTGCCAGCAGCGTAGGAGACTGGAGCTCCTATAATTCACCCCTCCACTTT. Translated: CASSVGDWSSYNSPLHF.

In nucleotides, the CDR3 is TGTGCCAGCAGCTTAGGCCGGGTGGCGGGCTACACCTTC. Translating it yields CASSLGRVAGYTF. This sequence joins TRBV13 and TRBJ1-2; unclear D gene. This CDR3 is 13 amino acids long. Germline V lookup: CDR1 PRHDT, CDR2 FYEKMQ (reference sequence). The V end was cut by 0 bases, the J end by 8 bases, with 10 bases between.

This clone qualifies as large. The CDR3: CASSQDFEYEQYF. The DNA of the CDR3 is TGTGCCAGCAGCCAAGATTTTGAGTACGAGCAGTACTTC. The gene calls are TRBV4-2 and TRBJ2-7; D is uncertain. V lost 0 bases, J lost 4 bases, and 7 bases lay in between. Germline-derived CDR1 and CDR2 are LGHNA and YNFKEQ. The CDR3 loop spans 13 amino acids.

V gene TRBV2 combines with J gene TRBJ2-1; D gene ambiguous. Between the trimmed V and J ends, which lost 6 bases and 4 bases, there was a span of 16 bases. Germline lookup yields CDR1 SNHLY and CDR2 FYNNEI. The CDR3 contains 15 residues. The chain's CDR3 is CASRRSSSEYNEQFF. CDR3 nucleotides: TGTGCCAGCAGGAGGTCCAGTTCGGAATACAATGAGCAGTTCTTC.

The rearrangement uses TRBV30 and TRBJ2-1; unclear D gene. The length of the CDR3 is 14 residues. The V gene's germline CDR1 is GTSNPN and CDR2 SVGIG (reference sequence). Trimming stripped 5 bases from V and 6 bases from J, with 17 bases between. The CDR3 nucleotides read TGTGCCTGGGCTCACGACGGACGGATCAATGAGCAGTTCTTC. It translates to CAWAHDGRINEQFF.

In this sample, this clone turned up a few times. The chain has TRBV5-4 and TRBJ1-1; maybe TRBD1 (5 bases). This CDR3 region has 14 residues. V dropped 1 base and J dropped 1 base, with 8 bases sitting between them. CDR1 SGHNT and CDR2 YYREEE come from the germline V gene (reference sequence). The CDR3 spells CASSLLQGNTEAFF. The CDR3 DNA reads TGTGCCAGCAGCTTGCTGCAGGGGAACACTGAAGCTTTCTTT.

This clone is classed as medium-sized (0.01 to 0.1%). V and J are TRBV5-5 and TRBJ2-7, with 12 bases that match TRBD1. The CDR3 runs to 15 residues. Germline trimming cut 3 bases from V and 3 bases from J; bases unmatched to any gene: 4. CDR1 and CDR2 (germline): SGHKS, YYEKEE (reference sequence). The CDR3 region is CASSSGTGGFYEQYF. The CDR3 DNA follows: TGTGCCAGCAGCTCGGGGACAGGGGGCTTCTACGAGCAGTACTTC.

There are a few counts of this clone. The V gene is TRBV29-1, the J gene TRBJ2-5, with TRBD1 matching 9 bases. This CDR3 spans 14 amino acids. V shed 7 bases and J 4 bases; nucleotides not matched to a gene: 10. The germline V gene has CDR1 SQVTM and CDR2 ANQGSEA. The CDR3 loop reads CSGTSTGGRETQYF. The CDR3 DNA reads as TGCAGCGGGACGTCGACAGGGGGTAGAGAGACCCAGTACTTC.

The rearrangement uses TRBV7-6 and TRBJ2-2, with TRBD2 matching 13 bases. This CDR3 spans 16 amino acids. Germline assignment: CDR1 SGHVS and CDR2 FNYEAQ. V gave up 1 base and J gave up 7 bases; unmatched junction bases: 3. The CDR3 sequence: CASSLGLAGGGGELFF. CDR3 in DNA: TGTGCCAGCAGCTTAGGACTAGCGGGAGGCGGCGGGGAGCTGTTTTTT.

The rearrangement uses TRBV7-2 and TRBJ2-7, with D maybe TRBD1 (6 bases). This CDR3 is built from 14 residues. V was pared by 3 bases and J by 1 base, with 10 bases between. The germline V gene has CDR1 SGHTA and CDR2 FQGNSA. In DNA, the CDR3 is TGTGCCAGCAGCTTTACAGGGAAATCCTACGAGCAGTACTTC. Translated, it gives CASSFTGKSYEQYF.